Each of the 29 T cell receptor beta chains below was sequenced from the same sample in a study of blood T cell repertoires in COVID-19. Measured with immunoSEQ multiplex PCR; TCRdb has only the in-frame clones, and not every one. This table has 99,000 or so clones, around 90% appearing once. The sample consisted of peripheral blood. These receptors all come from a human donor in a cohort sampled during active COVID-19.

V gene TRBV19 combines with J gene TRBJ2-7; 7 bases align to TRBD2. Germline V gene sequence: CDR1 LNHDA, CDR2 SQIVND (reference sequence). The V and J ends lost 3 bases and 3 bases, in that order; junction bases with no gene match: 8. The CDR3 length is 15 residues. This chain's CDR3 is CASSILAGENYEQYF. The CDR3 coding sequence is TGTGCCAGTAGTATCTTGGCGGGAGAGAACTACGAGCAGTACTTC.

V and J are TRBV3-1 (or the pseudogene TRBV3-2) and TRBJ2-1; the D gene is possibly TRBD1 (6 bases). This CDR3 is 13 amino acids long. CDR1 and CDR2 (germline): LGHDT, YNNKEL (reference sequence). V was pared by 5 bases and J by 12 bases, with 17 bases between. This chain's CDR3 is CASSVRGSWVQFF. The CDR3 bases are TGTGCCAGCAGCGTTAGGGGGAGTTGGGTGCAGTTCTTC.

This clone was seen once. The chain couples TRBV29-1 to TRBJ1-2; perhaps TRBD1 as D (5 bases). The CDR3 runs 12 residues. V was shortened by 4 bases and J by 14 bases, with 20 bases between the two germline ends. CDR1 is SQVTM and CDR2 is ANQGSEA in the germline V gene. The CDR3 nucleotides are TGCAGCGTTGGGGGGAGGACGACGGCTACAACCTTC. This gives the protein CSVGGRTTATTF.

This chain links TRBV27 with TRBJ2-7; D might be TRBD2 (7 bases). The V end was cut by 3 bases, the J end by 3 bases, with 15 bases between. Germline loops: CDR1 MNHEY, CDR2 SMNVEV (reference sequence). The CDR3 is 15 amino acids. DNA for the CDR3: TGTGCCAGCAGTTTGAGGCGGGGGCCCAACTACGAGCAGTACTTC. Amino acids: CASSLRRGPNYEQYF.

V and J are TRBV30 and TRBJ2-7, with 8 positions matching TRBD1. The CDR3 totals 15 residues. The germline gives CDR1 GTSNPN, CDR2 SVGIG (reference sequence). V lost 0 bases and J lost 0; bases outside the gene matches: 4. Here the CDR3 reads CAWSVGTGGSYEQYF. CDR3 coding DNA: TGTGCCTGGAGTGTCGGAACAGGGGGCTCCTACGAGCAGTACTTC.

The chain uses TRBV6-1 and TRBJ1-2, with D hard to call. The V and J ends lost 3 bases and 4 bases respectively, with 12 bases between them. Germline V gene lookup returns CDR1 MNHNS and CDR2 SASEGT. This CDR3 has 14 residues. CDR3 loop: CASSEEIALYGYTF. CDR3 sequence (DNA): TGTGCCAGCAGTGAGGAGATAGCACTCTATGGCTACACCTTC.

CDR3 coding DNA: TGTGCCAGCAGGACCGGGACAGCAACTAATGAAAAACTGTTTTTT. Protein product: CASRTGTATNEKLFF. The J gene is TRBJ1-4, the V gene TRBV28; 7 bases match TRBD1. Germline-derived CDR1 and CDR2 are MDHEN and SYDVKM. The V segment lost 6 bases and the J segment 0 bases; nucleotides outside the gene matches: 4. The length of the CDR3 is 15 residues.

The V call is TRBV18, the J call TRBJ1-5; 11 nucleotides agree with TRBD1. The V gene's germline CDR1 is KGHSH and CDR2 LQKENI. CDR3 length equals 17 residues. V trimming: 3 bases; J trimming: 5 bases; junction bases outside the gene matches: 9. Written as DNA, the CDR3 is TGTGCCAGCTCACCCAAATCCGGGACAGGGGGATATCAGCCCCAGCATTTT. Amino acids: CASSPKSGTGGYQPQHF.

This clone has a single count. The chain has TRBV11-3 and TRBJ2-1, with 10 bases identical to TRBD1. Per the germline V gene, CDR1 is SGHNT and CDR2 is YENEEA. The CDR3 is 14 residues long. Trimming at V came to 6 bases and at J to 8 bases, leaving 7 bases not matched to a gene. CDR3 protein: CASSRQGARDEQFF. DNA for the CDR3: TGTGCCAGCAGTAGACAGGGGGCTAGGGATGAGCAGTTCTTC.

This chain joins TRBV9 and TRBJ2-6, with a possible D match to TRBD1 (5 bases). This CDR3 region has 16 residues. The germline V gene has CDR1 SGDLS and CDR2 YYNGEE. The germline V and J ends were trimmed by 4 bases and 0 bases, with 11 bases remaining between them. As DNA, the CDR3 is TGTGCCAGCAGCCCCCGAGACAGCTCTGGGGCCAACGTCCTGACTTTC. It yields the protein CASSPRDSSGANVLTF. Together with reference TRBV9 and TRBJ2-6, the CDR3 gives the full variable domain: DSGVTQTPKHLITATGQRVTLRCSPRSGDLSVYWYQQSLDQGLQFLIQYYNGEERAKGNILERFSAQQFPDLHSELNLSSLELGDSALYFCASSPRDSSGANVLTFGAGSRLTVL.

The V and J genes are TRBV18 and TRBJ2-4; 8 bases align to TRBD1. Germline assignment: CDR1 KGHSH and CDR2 LQKENI. Trimming took 6 bases from V and 6 from J; bases not matched to a gene: 7. The CDR3 sequence is 14 residues long. CDR3 sequence: CASSPQGAANIQYF. CDR3 sequence (DNA): TGTGCCAGCTCGCCCCAGGGGGCGGCAAACATTCAGTACTTC.

This clone has just a few counts. This chain connects TRBV12-5 to TRBJ2-7; 10 bases fit TRBD1. Germline V CDR1 and CDR2: LGHNT, FRNRAP. J gave up 5 bases and V 1 base, and 2 bases lay outside the gene matches. This CDR3 is built from 14 residues. The CDR3 DNA is TGTGCTAGTGGTTTGGGACAGGGGGCTAACGAGCAGTACTTC. The encoded protein is CASGLGQGANEQYF. Filled out from reference TRBV12-5 and TRBJ2-7, the complete variable domain reads DARVTQTPRHKVTEMGQEVTMRCQPILGHNTVFWYRQTMMQGLELLAYFRNRAPLDDSGMPKDRFSAEMPDATLATLKIQPSEPRDSAVYFCASGLGQGANEQYFGPGTRLTVT.

J is TRBJ2-3 and V is TRBV7-9, with no clear D. The germline V gene has CDR1 SEHNR and CDR2 FQNEAQ (reference sequence). Trimming removed 10 bases at V and 0 bases at J, with 11 bases between. This CDR3 is 13 amino acids long. In DNA, the CDR3 is TGTGCCATGGGCACCCCTAGCACAGATACGCAGTATTTT. This sequence encodes CAMGTPSTDTQYF.

The chain employs TRBV4-3 and TRBJ2-1, with TRBD1 matching over 11 bases. The V gene's germline CDR1 is LGHNA and CDR2 YSLEER. The CDR3 covers 16 residues. J lost 8 bases, V lost 1 base, and 7 bases had no gene match. CDR3 DNA sequence: TGCGCCAGCAGCCAAGGCCGGGACAGGGGGTTGTATGAGCAGTTCTTC. The encoded protein is CASSQGRDRGLYEQFF.

This clone was observed a single time. The chain joins TRBV6-5 to TRBJ1-6, with TRBD1 matching over 9 bases. The CDR3 length is 14 residues. CDR1 is MNHEY, CDR2 SVGAGI, per germline. Germline trimming cut 6 bases from V and 10 bases from J; bases unmatched to any gene: 7. The chain's CDR3 is CASRGQGTVSPLHF. Here the CDR3 DNA reads TGTGCCAGCAGGGGACAGGGTACCGTCTCACCCCTCCACTTT.

The CDR3, as DNA: TGTGCCAGCAGCAAAGAGGGGGGAGTAGGACAGGATGATAATTCACCCCTCCACTTT. Translated: CASSKEGGVGQDDNSPLHF. V and J are TRBV21-1 and TRBJ1-6; the table's D call, TRBD1, has no DNA check behind it. TRBV21-1 is a pseudogene. The CDR3 consists of 19 residues.

This clone came up a few times. The chain carries TRBV6-1 and TRBJ2-5, with TRBD2 matching 10 bases. With 3 bases clipped from V and 2 bases from J, the junction kept 3 bases outside the gene matches. The CDR3 totals 15 residues. CDR1 and CDR2 from the germline V gene are MNHNS and SASEGT. The CDR3 region has the DNA TGTGCCAGCAGTGATTCTAGCGGGGGACAAGAGACCCAGTACTTC. Amino acid sequence: CASSDSSGGQETQYF.

The rearrangement links TRBV9 to TRBJ2-1; D unclear. This CDR3 comprises 14 residues. CDR1 SGDLS and CDR2 YYNGEE come from the germline V gene. V lost 4 bases to trimming and J lost 1 base, with 9 bases between them. The CDR3 is CASSPGSSYNEQFF. Here the CDR3 DNA reads TGTGCCAGCAGCCCCGGGTCATCCTACAATGAGCAGTTCTTC. Using reference TRBV9 and TRBJ2-1 for the parts outside the CDR3, the full variable domain is DSGVTQTPKHLITATGQRVTLRCSPRSGDLSVYWYQQSLDQGLQFLIQYYNGEERAKGNILERFSAQQFPDLHSELNLSSLELGDSALYFCASSPGSSYNEQFFGPGTRLTVL.

V usage is TRBV7-2 and J usage is TRBJ2-7; D ambiguous. The CDR3 is made up of 12 amino acids. With 5 bases removed from V and 3 bases from J, the gap between germline ends came to 8 bases. Germline values: CDR1 SGHTA, CDR2 FQGNSA. Here the CDR3 reads CASSVSLYEQYF. The DNA of the CDR3 is TGTGCCAGCAGCGTATCCCTCTACGAGCAGTACTTC. Full variable domain (remainder filled in from reference TRBV7-2 and TRBJ2-7): GAGVSQSPSNKVTEKGKDVELRCDPISGHTALYWYRQSLGQGLEFLIYFQGNSAPDKSGLPSDRFSAERTGGSVSTLTIQRTQQEDSAVYLCASSVSLYEQYFGPGTRLTVT.

For the CDR3, the DNA is TGTGCCAGCAGTTTGGCCGCAGGGTTCACTGAAGCTTTCTTT. It translates to CASSLAAGFTEAFF. The chain links TRBV28 to TRBJ1-1; possible D gene TRBD1, 5 bases. The CDR3 is 14 amino acids. V lost 3 bases to trimming and J lost 4 bases, with 12 bases between them. Germline V gene sequence: CDR1 MDHEN, CDR2 SYDVKM.

The CDR3 DNA sequence: TGTGCCAGCAGCCAAGACGGTACGAGCTCCTACAATGAGCAGTTCTTC. It is translated as CASSQDGTSSYNEQFF. The chain uses TRBV3-1 (or the pseudogene TRBV3-2) and TRBJ2-1; D is undetermined. Trimming took 0 bases from V and 0 from J, leaving 9 bases between them. The CDR3 loop spans 16 amino acids. CDR1 is LGHDT, CDR2 YNNKEL, per germline (reference sequence).

This clone has just a few counts. The rearrangement joins TRBV7-9 to TRBJ2-7, with a tentative D call TRBD2 (6 bases). Trimming pared 5 bases from V and 3 bases from J, leaving 14 bases between. The germline CDR1 and CDR2 sequences are SEHNR and FQNEAQ (reference sequence). The CDR3 spans 14 residues. The CDR3 DNA reads as TGTGCCAGCAGCCCTAGACTAGAGTTCTACGAGCAGTACTTC. It encodes CASSPRLEFYEQYF.

V usage is TRBV7-9 and J usage is TRBJ1-2, with D maybe TRBD1 (6 bases). Looked up from germline, CDR1 is SEHNR and CDR2 is FQNEAQ (reference sequence). The CDR3 is 15 residues long. Trimming pared 1 base from V and 7 bases from J, leaving 16 bases between. The DNA for the CDR3 is TGTGCCAGCAGCTTAGGGGGCACAGGGAGAAGTGGCTACACCTTC. Translated, it gives CASSLGGTGRSGYTF.

This clone was seen only once. The rearrangement joins TRBV11-2 to TRBJ2-3; 9 bases match TRBD2. V dropped 4 bases and J dropped 4; count of bases not matched to a gene: 12. The germline gives CDR1 SGHAT, CDR2 FQNNGV. The CDR3 totals 17 residues. The CDR3 region is CASSSPRSGGSSDTQYF. DNA for the CDR3: TGTGCCAGCAGCTCCCCCAGGAGCGGGGGGAGTTCAGATACGCAGTATTTT.

The rearrangement uses TRBV28 and TRBJ2-1; 7 bases are a match to TRBD2. This CDR3 has 16 residues. Per the germline V gene, CDR1 is MDHEN and CDR2 is SYDVKM. Losses at the gene ends were 6 bases for V and 5 bases for J; bases not matched to a gene: 13. The CDR3 nucleotides read TGTGCCAGCAGGACCCCTTGGAGCGGGGCGGACAATGAGCAGTTCTTC. It encodes CASRTPWSGADNEQFF.

The chain recombines TRBV6-2 or TRBV6-3 with TRBJ2-7; tentative D call: TRBD2 (6 bases). There are 15 residues in the CDR3. V lost 2 bases and J lost 3, with 14 bases in between. The germline V gene encodes CDR1 MNHEY and CDR2 SVGEGT. CDR3 coding DNA: TGTGCCAGCAGTTACAGTGCGGGGCGAAACTACGAGCAGTACTTC. Protein sequence: CASSYSAGRNYEQYF.

V and J are TRBV5-1 and TRBJ2-1; D is unclear. The CDR3 is 15 amino acids. Between the trimmed V and J ends, which lost 0 bases and 4 bases, there was a span of 11 bases. The germline gives CDR1 SGHRS, CDR2 YFSETQ. The CDR3 DNA follows: TGCGCCAGCAGCTTGGTCCACGCTATTTACAATGAGCAGTTCTTC. Its protein product is CASSLVHAIYNEQFF.

This chain uses TRBV9 with TRBJ1-1, with D perhaps TRBD1 (5 bases). CDR3 length: 15 residues. Germline CDR1 SGDLS, CDR2 YYNGEE. The V gene lost 5 bases and the J gene lost 0 bases, with 14 bases spanning the gap. CDR3 in DNA: TGTGCCAGCAGTCGCCTCCAGGGATTGAACACTGAAGCTTTCTTT. The encoded protein is CASSRLQGLNTEAFF.

V usage is TRBV4-1 and J usage is TRBJ1-2; 7 bases map to TRBD1. CDR3 length: 15 amino acids. Germline assignment: CDR1 MGHRA and CDR2 YSYEKL. V lost 1 base to trimming and J lost 4 bases; unmatched junction nucleotides: 6. The CDR3 loop is CASSQVGGQLYGYTF. The CDR3 DNA reads as TGCGCCAGCAGCCAAGTTGGGGGACAGCTCTATGGCTACACCTTC.